This T cell receptor beta chain was sequenced for a study of T cell repertoires in cytomegalovirus infection. Turning to the study itself: It was the public TCR beta signatures that indicated both CMV infection and matching HLA type.

Study outcomes and limitations: Summed public TCR beta family frequency identified CMV carriers bearing the relevant HLA. CMV-specific TCR beta clonotypes restricted by HLA-C dominated the ex vivo response.

Trimming removed 5 bases from V and 0 bases from J, with 17 bases in between. Germline-derived CDR1 and CDR2 are SGHTA and FQGNSA. The CDR3 runs 17 residues. This clonotype was detected ten times or more. Its antigen is unknown. TCRdb fed the reads into MiXCR, producing one record per CDR3 protein. Of hundreds of thousands of distinct CDR3 sequences in the sample, roughly 9.3% were seen once. The TCR was taken from a human donor in good health (CMV status not recorded). Some clones in this sample may be carry-over from other donors' samples. The material sequenced was PBMCs. This chain joins TRBV7-2 and TRBJ1-3; no clear D. DNA for the CDR3: TGTGCCAGCAGCCCTCACCTGGCATCCAACTCTGGAAACACCATATATTTT. As protein: CASSPHLASNSGNTIYF.